This T cell receptor (beta chain) was found in a study of blood T cell repertoires in COVID-19. Participant ages covered about 18 to 89 years across approximately 25 US areas. Recovered participants had two consecutive negative NP/OP PCR tests, healthcare professional clearance, or symptom resolution. The germline V and J ends were trimmed by 0 bases and 0 bases, with 13 bases remaining between them. Germline values: CDR1 ENHRY, CDR2 SYGVKD. The CDR3 consists of 17 residues. In the original processing: Nucleated cell number was recorded as an estimate derived from reference gene primer amplification. Assay used: immunoSEQ multiplex PCR; TCRdb lists only in-frame clones, some missing. V and J calls and clone size follow that table, whereas D and trimming were derived from the DNA. The data contain fewer than 400,000 clones, just under 90% of them singletons.

Sequenced material: PBMCs or T cells enriched from blood (not recorded which). The chain couples TRBV10-3 to TRBJ2-3; tentatively, D is TRBD2 (5 bases). The TCR sequence derives from a woman aged 45-60 years who had recovered from COVID-19. The CDR3 loop reads CAISESTRAGSTDTQYF. The CDR3, as DNA: TGTGCCATCAGTGAGTCGACTCGGGCGGGCAGCACAGATACGCAGTATTTT.